This entry lists 20 T cell receptor beta chains sequenced from one sample in a study of T cells expressing NK-cell markers. TCRdb reprocessed the 5' RACE reads and stores each CDR3 protein as one record, lacking DNA. Its table records 500,000 to 700,000 distinct CDR3 sequences. The sequenced material came from blood T cells: a sorted CD56 or NKG2C T cell subset, CD4+ or CD8+ T cells, or bulk PBMC T cells (not recorded which). The receptors originated from a man younger than 30 in good health.

The chain joins TRBV5-1 to TRBJ2-1; TCRdb selects TRBD1, and the lack of DNA leaves this call unchecked. The germline V gene encodes CDR1 SGHRS and CDR2 YFSETQ. The CDR3 covers 15 residues. The CDR3 sequence is CASSRDRGDYNEQFF.

The CDR3: CASSPPDGRDEQFF. The chain employs TRBV18 and TRBJ2-1; TCRdb's D gene call, TRBD2, goes unchecked for lack of DNA. In germline, CDR1 is KGHSH, CDR2 LQKENI. This CDR3 spans 14 amino acids. Combining the CDR3 with reference TRBV18 and TRBJ2-1 gives the whole variable domain NAGVMQNPRHLVRRRGQEARLRCSPMKGHSHVYWYRQLPEEGLKFMVYLQKENIIDESGMPKERFSAEFPKEGPSILRIQQVVRGDSAAYFCASSPPDGRDEQFFGPGTRLTVL.

V gene TRBV28 combines with J gene TRBJ2-1. Germline-derived CDR1 and CDR2 are MDHEN and SYDVKM. The CDR3 extends over 15 amino acids. The CDR3 protein is CASRRDRSSYNEQFF.

The chain links TRBV12-3 or TRBV12-4 to TRBJ2-1; TCRdb's D call of TRBD2 is untestable without DNA. This CDR3 is 17 amino acids long. The CDR3 spells CASKRFGWEDLSNEQFF.

The rearrangement joins TRBV5-1 to TRBJ2-3; TCRdb selects TRBD2, and the lack of DNA leaves this call unchecked. This CDR3 has 16 amino acids. Germline CDR1 reads SGHRS; CDR2 reads YFSETQ. CDR3 loop: CASSVEVATYTDTQYF.

The chain joins TRBV12-3 or TRBV12-4 to TRBJ2-3; no DNA is available, so the TRBD1 call from TCRdb remains unchecked. The CDR3 extends over 15 amino acids. This CDR3 reads CASSYGTGGTDTQYF.

This chain uses TRBV18 with TRBJ2-4; TCRdb reports TRBD1, a call that lacks DNA to check it against. This CDR3 contains 14 residues. CDR1 is KGHSH, CDR2 LQKENI, per germline. CDR3 sequence reads: CASSEGAAKNIQYF.

This chain joins TRBV18 and TRBJ2-5; TCRdb's D gene call, TRBD2, goes unchecked for lack of DNA. The V gene's germline CDR1 is KGHSH and CDR2 LQKENI. The CDR3 sequence is 16 residues long. Here the CDR3 reads CASSPFEREGRETQYF.

J is TRBJ2-5 and V is TRBV20-1; the TCRdb D gene call, TRBD1, has no DNA to confirm it. Germline V gene lookup returns CDR1 DFQATT and CDR2 SNEGSKA (reference sequence). The CDR3 has 16 amino acids. CDR3 residues: CSARVPSGRGEETQYF.

The chain is built from TRBV20-1 and TRBJ2-7; TCRdb's D gene call, TRBD2, goes unchecked for lack of DNA. The CDR3 runs to 13 residues. Germline V gene data show CDR1 as DFQATT and CDR2 as SNEGSKA (reference sequence). CDR3 residues: CSAHISGSNEQYF.

V and J are TRBV2 and TRBJ1-4; TCRdb selects TRBD1, and the lack of DNA leaves this call unchecked. The germline CDR1 and CDR2 sequences are SNHLY and FYNNEI. The CDR3 is made up of 15 amino acids. The CDR3 protein is CASRRSAATNEKLFF.

The chain employs TRBV20-1 and TRBJ2-7; checking the TCRdb D call of TRBD2 is not possible without DNA. The CDR3 totals 15 residues. Germline V lookup: CDR1 DFQATT, CDR2 SNEGSKA (reference sequence). CDR3 sequence reads: CSAREAAATRSEQYF.

The gene calls are TRBV20-1 and TRBJ2-5. This CDR3 region has 12 residues. CDR1 DFQATT and CDR2 SNEGSKA come from the germline V gene (reference sequence). CDR3 protein: CSAGLGMETQYF.

The genes are TRBV6-2 or TRBV6-3 and TRBJ2-1; no DNA is available, so the TRBD1 call from TCRdb remains unchecked. Germline values: CDR1 MNHEY, CDR2 SVGEGT. This CDR3 is built from 14 residues. The CDR3 loop reads CASSYSGGGYEQFF.

V and J are TRBV6-5 and TRBJ2-1; checking the TCRdb D call of TRBD1 is not possible without DNA. The germline V gene has CDR1 MNHEY and CDR2 SVGAGI. This CDR3 contains 11 residues. The CDR3 spells CASSSQGLQFF.

The chain has TRBV27 and TRBJ2-5; TCRdb indicates TRBD2, and absent DNA this call remains unverified. The CDR3 is 15 amino acids. Germline V gene lookup returns CDR1 MNHEY and CDR2 SMNVEV (reference sequence). The CDR3: CASSSLRVDGETQYF.

The chain carries TRBV9 and TRBJ2-7. The CDR3 spans 12 residues. Germline CDR1 SGDLS, CDR2 YYNGEE. CDR3 amino acids: CASSDTNNEQYF. Complete variable domain (other parts from reference TRBV9 and TRBJ2-7): DSGVTQTPKHLITATGQRVTLRCSPRSGDLSVYWYQQSLDQGLQFLIQYYNGEERAKGNILERFSAQQFPDLHSELNLSSLELGDSALYFCASSDTNNEQYFGPGTRLTVT.

This sequence joins TRBV4-3 and TRBJ2-3. Germline CDR1 LGHNA, CDR2 YSLEER. This CDR3 spans 16 amino acids. Here the CDR3 reads CASSQDLAQSTDTQYF.

V and J are TRBV12-3 or TRBV12-4 and TRBJ2-7; no DNA is available, so the TRBD1 call from TCRdb remains unchecked. This CDR3 comprises 13 residues. CDR3: CASSKGRYYEQYF.

Here the CDR3 reads CASSLAGQADYEQYF. The chain is built from TRBV11-2 and TRBJ2-7; the D call of TRBD1 rests on TCRdb alone, since no DNA is present to check it. The CDR3 is made up of 15 amino acids. Germline V gene sequence: CDR1 SGHAT, CDR2 FQNNGV.